This entry concerns a single T cell receptor (beta chain). The data were obtained in a study of cytomegalovirus exposure and HLA in healthy donors. The study ran its PCR with 60 Vbeta and 13 Jbeta primers. Some clones are missing from TCRdb's copy, which holds only in-frame ones; the method was immunoSEQ multiplex PCR. The table for this sample gives more than 40,000 clones. Germline CDR1 is MNHEY and CDR2 is SVGAGI. V lost 5 bases and J 2 bases, leaving 10 bases between the germline ends. The CDR3 totals 14 residues. The origin of this receptor is a female donor in good health and CMV-seronegative. The chain couples TRBV6-5 to TRBJ1-5, with D possibly TRBD1 on 6 matching bases. Material: PBMCs. CDR3 amino acids: CASSLGQGNQPQHF. CDR3 DNA sequence: TGTGCCAGCAGTCTGGGACAAGGCAATCAGCCCCAGCATTTT.